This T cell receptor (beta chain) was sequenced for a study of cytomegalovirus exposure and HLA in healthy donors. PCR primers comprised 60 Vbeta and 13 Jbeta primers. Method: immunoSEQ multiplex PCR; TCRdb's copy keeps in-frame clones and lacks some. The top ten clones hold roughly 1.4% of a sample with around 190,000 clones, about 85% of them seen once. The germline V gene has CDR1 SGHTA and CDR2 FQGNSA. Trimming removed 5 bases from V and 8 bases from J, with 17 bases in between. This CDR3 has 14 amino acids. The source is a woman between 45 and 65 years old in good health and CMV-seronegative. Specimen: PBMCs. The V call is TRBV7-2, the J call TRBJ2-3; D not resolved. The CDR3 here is CASSPLEAYGTQYF. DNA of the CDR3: TGTGCCAGCAGCCCTCTCGAAGCGTACGGTACGCAGTATTTT.